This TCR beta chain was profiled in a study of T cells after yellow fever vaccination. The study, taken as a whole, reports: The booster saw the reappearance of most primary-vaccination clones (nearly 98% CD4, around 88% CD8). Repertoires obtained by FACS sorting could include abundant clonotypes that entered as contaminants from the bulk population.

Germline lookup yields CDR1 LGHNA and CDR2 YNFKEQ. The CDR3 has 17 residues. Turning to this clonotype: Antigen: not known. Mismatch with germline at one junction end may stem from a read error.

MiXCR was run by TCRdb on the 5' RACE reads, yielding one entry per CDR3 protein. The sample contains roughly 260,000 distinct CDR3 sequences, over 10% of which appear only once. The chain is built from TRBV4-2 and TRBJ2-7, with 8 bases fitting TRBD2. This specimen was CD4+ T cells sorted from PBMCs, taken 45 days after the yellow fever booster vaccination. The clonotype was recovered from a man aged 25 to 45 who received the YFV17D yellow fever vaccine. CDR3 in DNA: TGTGCCATCAGCCAAGACGCTAGCGGGTTATCCCCCTACGAGCAGTACTTC. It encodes CAISQDASGLSPYEQYF.